A selection of T cell receptor beta chains follows, all from one sample in a study of cytotoxic CD8 clonotypes in ibrutinib-treated CLL. Data came from immunoSEQ multiplex PCR; TCRdb stores just in-frame clones and leaves some out. The table shows roughly 250,000 clones, with under 80% occurring only once. The sample consisted of PBMCs, taken after 24 months of ibrutinib treatment. The receptors stem from a human donor with chronic lymphocytic leukemia. The CDR3 runs from the conserved cysteine through the conserved F or W. Not all rows give a size; the values are once, few, many and, for expanded clones, a class.

>TRBV28|.
CASSVLGGEAKNIQYF
>TRBV29-1|.
CSVARVTLNHEQFF
>TRBV9|few
CASSPRLPGQGSNTGELFF
>TRBV5-1|.
CASSLVAIPSYNEQFF
>TRBV9|.
CASSVGAAYGYTF
>TRBV11-2|.
CASALAGGYEQYF
>TRBV4-1|.
CASSQVGQGAWNTEAFF
>TRBV27|.
CASWPRQGNTGELFF
>TRBV28|.
CASSLQEGEQFF
>TRBV19|.
CASSAGGTGELFF
>TRBV6-1|.
CASSPLAGEGYEQYF
>TRBV9|once
CASTPGGVVANEQFF
>TRBV27|once
CASRTGGRETQYF
>TRBV11-2|.
CASSSLAGRWEQYF